This TCR beta chain was sequenced in a study of PD-L1 blockade in urothelial cancer. Across the whole study: T cells were recovered from blood samples at a median of roughly 150,000.

Trimming took 1 base from V and 7 from J; bases not matched to a gene: 4. Germline CDR1 is SGHTA and CDR2 is FQGNSA. The CDR3 is made up of 15 amino acids. Sequenced by immunoSEQ multiplex PCR; TCRdb stores in-frame clones only, minus some. This table holds approximately 50,000 clones, 84% found once. Regarding time point: pretreatment peripheral blood. V and J are TRBV7-2 and TRBJ2-1, with 10 bases fitting TRBD2. This sequence originates from a man in his sixties or seventies with urothelial cancer. The sample in question was PBMCs, obtained around atezolizumab (anti-PD-L1) treatment. Written as DNA, the CDR3 is TGTGCCAGCAGCTTAGTCGCTAGCGGGAGTAATGAGCAGTTCTTC. The encoded protein is CASSLVASGSNEQFF.